This T cell receptor (beta chain) was identified in a study of T cell responses to AZD1222 COVID-19 vaccine. Generated by immunoSEQ multiplex PCR, the TCRdb table keeps only in-frame clones and is missing some. Of fewer than 70,000 clones listed, about four fifths are singletons. On this clone itself: Its target is unknown.

Points from the study as a whole: Recipients of AZD1222 seropositive at baseline numbered only 6 or 7. A mostly white British donor set with more females was recruited, and clonal diversity was possibly underestimated.

The starting material was peripheral blood, obtained 28 days after the second AZD1222 dose. This receptor was identified in an adult who received the AZD1222 COVID-19 vaccine.

The CDR3 spells CASSSGGSGFGNGYTF. The CDR3 DNA is TGTGCCAGCAGCTCGGGGGGTTCAGGTTTCGGTAACGGCTACACCTTC. This chain joins TRBV5-4 and TRBJ1-2, with D possibly matching TRBD1 (5 bases). The CDR3 is 16 amino acids. The germline V gene has CDR1 SGHNT and CDR2 YYREEE (reference sequence). Trimming cost V 3 bases and J 8 bases, with 23 bases left between them. Looking up the rest from reference TRBV5-4 and TRBJ1-2 gives the full variable domain: ETGVTQSPTHLIKTRGQQVTLRCSSQSGHNTVSWYQQALGQGPQFIFQYYREEENGRGNFPPRFSGLQFPNYSSELNVNALELDDSALYLCASSSGGSGFGNGYTFGSGTRLTVV.